This TCR beta chain stems from a study of blood T cells in healthy people across ages. The CDR3 runs to 17 residues. Looked up from germline, CDR1 is MGHDK and CDR2 is SYGVNS. V was pared by 2 bases and J by 1 base, with 17 bases between. It was with a sample-barcoded 5' primer and a J-beta primer mix that a second PCR of about 6 to 12 cycles was run. MiXCR, applied by TCRdb to the 5' RACE reads, yields one record per CDR3 protein. The data hold approximately 800,000 distinct CDR3 sequences, with 25% to 30% observed a single time. This sample also belongs to another study, concerning T cells of mothers and their children. That report adds: When the second PCR was run, its M1S primer added sample barcodes and 2-4 random nucleotides.

Specimen: blood. V is TRBV25-1 and J is TRBJ2-5; either TRBD1 or TRBD2 may supply D (5 bases each). This clonotype originated in a boy under 18 in good health. CDR3 sequence: CASSERGIAHFQETQYF. CDR3 sequence (DNA): TGTGCCAGCAGTGAAAGGGGAATAGCGCACTTCCAAGAGACCCAGTACTTC.